This T cell receptor (beta chain) was sequenced during a study of cytomegalovirus exposure and HLA in healthy donors. The CDR3 length is 15 residues. The germline CDR1 and CDR2 sequences are LNHNV and YYDKDF (reference sequence). The trim removed 8 bases at V and 6 bases at J, leaving 11 bases unmatched. Study conclusions and caveats: Specificity of three CMV-associated chains for CMV antigens was verified in vitro. The study flagged some 170 TCR beta chains as cytomegalovirus-associated.

Regarding this clone: Its antigen is not known.

Repertoires were generated with immunoSEQ multiplex PCR, while TCRdb's copy carries only in-frame clones and drops some. The sample records around 350,000 clones, approximately 90% being singletons. This receptor was identified in a woman in her late teens or twenties in good health and CMV-seronegative. The gene calls are TRBV15 and TRBJ2-2; TRBD1 aligns across 8 bases. The sequencing input was PBMCs. The DNA of the CDR3 is TGTGCCACCTCCCTGGAGGACAGGGACGCCGGGGAGCTGTTTTTT. Translated, it gives CATSLEDRDAGELFF.